One and the same sample provided the 16 T cell receptor beta chains below, sequenced in a study of cytomegalovirus exposure and HLA in healthy donors. Researchers ran the PCR with 60 Vbeta and 13 Jbeta primers. Using immunoSEQ multiplex PCR, the repertoire was profiled, and TCRdb retains in-frame clones only, with some absent. This sample has 60,000 to 75,000 clones, with around 72% found just once. The sample consisted of PBMCs. The receptors were gathered from a woman aged 40 to 50 in good health and CMV-seropositive.

The chain couples TRBV19 to TRBJ2-1, with TRBD1 matching over 7 bases. V trimming: 5 bases; J trimming: 4 bases; junction bases outside the gene matches: 11. The germline V gene has CDR1 LNHDA and CDR2 SQIVND (reference sequence). The CDR3 totals 16 residues. The CDR3 sequence: CASSPWQGVAYNEQFF. DNA of the CDR3: TGTGCCAGTAGTCCCTGGCAGGGGGTGGCGTACAATGAGCAGTTCTTC.

V usage is TRBV18 and J usage is TRBJ1-4; D unresolved. This CDR3 has 16 residues. Trimming shortened V by 5 bases and J by 0 bases, and 13 bases separated the two germline ends. Germline V gene data show CDR1 as KGHSH and CDR2 as LQKENI. The CDR3 region is CASSSLSEATNEKLFF. The CDR3 nucleotides read TGTGCCAGCTCATCTCTCTCGGAGGCAACTAATGAAAAACTGTTTTTT.

This chain joins TRBV9 and TRBJ2-2; D might be TRBD2 (6 bases). Germline CDR1 reads SGDLS; CDR2 reads YYNGEE. The CDR3 totals 13 residues. V lost 6 bases and J 7 bases, leaving 13 bases between the germline ends. As DNA, the CDR3 is TGTGCCAGCACGACTAGTGAGGGCGGGGAGCTGTTTTTT. Protein: CASTTSEGGELFF.

The chain employs TRBV9 and TRBJ2-2; D unclear. The CDR3 runs to 16 residues. Between the trimmed V and J ends, which lost 1 base and 0 bases, there was a span of 10 bases. Germline CDR1 and CDR2: SGDLS and YYNGEE. CDR3 DNA: TGTGCCAGCAGCGTATTCTCCGTATCGAACACCGGGGAGCTGTTTTTT. Its protein product is CASSVFSVSNTGELFF.

The chain uses TRBV30 and TRBJ2-7; a weak D match, TRBD1 (7 bases). V was clipped by 3 bases and J by 3 bases, with 12 bases between them. Germline CDR1 GTSNPN, CDR2 SVGIG (reference sequence). This CDR3 spans 13 amino acids. Here the CDR3 DNA reads TGTGCCTGGAGGAACAGGGGACTCTACGAGCAGTACTTC. The encoded protein is CAWRNRGLYEQYF.

This chain links TRBV19 with TRBJ1-6, with 10 bases fitting TRBD1. Germline values: CDR1 LNHDA, CDR2 SQIVND (reference sequence). J gave up 7 bases and V 4 bases, and 10 bases lay outside the gene matches. The CDR3 has 17 residues. CDR3 sequence (DNA): TGTGCCAGTAGTACACGTCCTTCGACAGGGGGCAATTCACCCCTCCACTTT. Protein product: CASSTRPSTGGNSPLHF.

This chain uses TRBV11-1 with TRBJ2-2; the D is unclear. Trimming removed 2 bases from V and 2 bases from J, with 3 bases in between. Germline V gives CDR1 SGHAT, CDR2 FQDESV (reference sequence). The CDR3 length is 13 residues. CDR3 coding DNA: TGTGCCAGCAGCTTACTCAACACCGGGGAGCTGTTTTTT. As protein: CASSLLNTGELFF.

The chain couples TRBV7-2 to TRBJ1-6, with D possibly TRBD1 on 6 matching bases. CDR1 and CDR2 from the germline V gene are SGHTA and FQGNSA. V was pared by 4 bases and J by 7 bases, with 17 bases between. This CDR3 comprises 16 residues. Here the CDR3 reads CASSSSGDPGNSPLHF. Written as DNA, the CDR3 is TGTGCCAGCAGCTCATCAGGGGATCCAGGGAATTCACCCCTCCACTTT.

The chain joins TRBV5-4 to TRBJ1-2; 12 bases map to TRBD1. The V segment lost 5 bases and the J segment 4 bases; nucleotides outside the gene matches: 9. CDR3 length: 16 amino acids. Germline values: CDR1 SGHNT, CDR2 YYREEE (reference sequence). CDR3 DNA sequence: TGTGCCAGCAGGGAGCGGGACAGGGGGCAAACCTATGGCTACACCTTC. It yields the protein CASRERDRGQTYGYTF.

V usage is TRBV2 and J usage is TRBJ2-1, with 13 bases identical to TRBD2. The junction had 7 bases not matched to a gene; V was cut back by 7 bases and J by 7 bases. This CDR3 region has 15 residues. CDR1 and CDR2 (germline): SNHLY, FYNNEI. This chain's CDR3 is CASILGLAGLNEQFF. The CDR3 nucleotides read TGTGCCAGCATCCTGGGACTAGCGGGGTTGAATGAGCAGTTCTTC.

V is TRBV4-2 and J is TRBJ1-1, with 9 bases lining up with TRBD1. The V gene's germline CDR1 is LGHNA and CDR2 YNFKEQ. Trimming at V came to 0 bases and at J to 1 base, leaving 3 bases not matched to a gene. This CDR3 is built from 16 residues. The CDR3 loop reads CASSQDHRGRNTEAFF. The CDR3 nucleotides read TGTGCCAGCAGCCAAGACCACAGGGGGCGGAACACTGAAGCTTTCTTT.

The chain carries TRBV4-2 and TRBJ2-2, with 9 bases that match TRBD2. The J segment lost 4 bases and the V segment lost 0 bases, leaving 18 bases of the junction unmatched. Looked up from germline, CDR1 is LGHNA and CDR2 is YNFKEQ. The CDR3 has 21 amino acids. As DNA, the CDR3 is TGTGCCAGCAGCCAAGAAGAGCCCGGGGGCGGGGGGGCCTGGGGCACCGGGGAGCTGTTTTTT. Translated, it gives CASSQEEPGGGGAWGTGELFF.

This sequence joins TRBV6-5 and TRBJ2-5; 7 nucleotides match TRBD1. V trimming: 6 bases; J trimming: 0 bases; junction bases outside the gene matches: 1. The germline V gene encodes CDR1 MNHEY and CDR2 SVGAGI. The CDR3 spans 13 residues. Here the CDR3 DNA reads TGTGCCAGCAGCAGGGGGAACCAAGAGACCCAGTACTTC. Translated: CASSRGNQETQYF.

This clone was counted only a few times. V gene TRBV6-1 combines with J gene TRBJ1-4; perhaps TRBD1 as D (6 bases). Looked up from germline, CDR1 is MNHNS and CDR2 is SASEGT. Trimming removed 6 bases at V and 4 bases at J, with 12 bases between. This CDR3 has 14 residues. DNA for the CDR3: TGTGCCAGCAGACAGGGAGTCGATAATGAAAAACTGTTTTTT. It encodes CASRQGVDNEKLFF.

This clone showed up just a few times. The chain couples TRBV2 to TRBJ2-2; D might be TRBD2 (6 bases). Germline CDR1 is SNHLY and CDR2 is FYNNEI. CDR3 size: 15 residues. Trimming cost V 0 bases and J 7 bases, with 12 bases left between them. The CDR3 bases are TGTGCCAGCAGTGAAGCGCCGAGGGGACTCGGGGAGCTGTTTTTT. Its translation is CASSEAPRGLGELFF.

The chain couples TRBV11-2 to TRBJ2-7, with a possible D match to TRBD2 (6 bases). CDR3 length: 18 residues. Trimming cost V 0 bases and J 3 bases, with 21 bases left between them. Germline V lookup: CDR1 SGHAT, CDR2 FQNNGV. CDR3 residues: CASSLDSEGGGGIYEQYF. CDR3 bases: TGTGCCAGCAGCTTAGATTCGGAGGGAGGTGGTGGTATCTACGAGCAGTACTTC. The entire variable domain, with the rest obtained from reference TRBV11-2 and TRBJ2-7, is as follows: EAGVAQSPRYKIIEKRQSVAFWCNPISGHATLYWYQQILGQGPKLLIQFQNNGVVDDSQLPKDRFSAERLKGVDSTLKIQPAKLEDSAVYLCASSLDSEGGGGIYEQYFGPGTRLTVT.